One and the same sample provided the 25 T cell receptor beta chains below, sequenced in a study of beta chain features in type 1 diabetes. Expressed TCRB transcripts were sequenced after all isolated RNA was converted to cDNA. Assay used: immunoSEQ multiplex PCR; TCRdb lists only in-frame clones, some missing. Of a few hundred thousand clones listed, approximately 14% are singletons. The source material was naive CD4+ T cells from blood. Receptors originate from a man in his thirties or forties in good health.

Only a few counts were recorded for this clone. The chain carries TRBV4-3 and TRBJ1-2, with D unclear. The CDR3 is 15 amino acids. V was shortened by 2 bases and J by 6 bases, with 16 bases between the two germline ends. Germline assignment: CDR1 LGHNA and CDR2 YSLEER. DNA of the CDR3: TGCGCCAGCAGCCAAACCCGGACGGGTTTCGATGGCTACACCTTC. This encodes CASSQTRTGFDGYTF.

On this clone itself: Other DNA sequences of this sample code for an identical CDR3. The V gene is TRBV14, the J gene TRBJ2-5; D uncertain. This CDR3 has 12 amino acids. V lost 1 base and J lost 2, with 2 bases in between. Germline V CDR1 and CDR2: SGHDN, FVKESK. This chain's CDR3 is CASSQAQETQYF. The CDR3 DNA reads TGTGCCAGCAGCCAAGCGCAAGAGACCCAGTACTTC. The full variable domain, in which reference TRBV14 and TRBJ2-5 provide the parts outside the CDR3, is EAGVTQFPSHSVIEKGQTVTLRCDPISGHDNLYWYRRVMGKEIKFLLHFVKESKQDESGMPNNRFLAERTGGTYSTLKVQPAELEDSGVYFCASSQAQETQYFGPGTRLLVL.

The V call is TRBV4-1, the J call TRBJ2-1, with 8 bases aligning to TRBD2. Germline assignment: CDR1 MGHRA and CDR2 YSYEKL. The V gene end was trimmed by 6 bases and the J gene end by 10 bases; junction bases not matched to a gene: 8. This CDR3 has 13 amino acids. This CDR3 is CASRPLAGMEQFF. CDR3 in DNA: TGCGCCAGCAGACCCTTAGCGGGGATGGAGCAGTTCTTC.

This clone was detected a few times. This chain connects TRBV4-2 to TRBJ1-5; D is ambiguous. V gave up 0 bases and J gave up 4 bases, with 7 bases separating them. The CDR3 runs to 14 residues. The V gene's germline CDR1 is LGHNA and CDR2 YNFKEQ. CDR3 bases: TGTGCCAGCAGCCAAGACGCGGGGAATCAGCCCCAGCATTTT. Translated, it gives CASSQDAGNQPQHF.

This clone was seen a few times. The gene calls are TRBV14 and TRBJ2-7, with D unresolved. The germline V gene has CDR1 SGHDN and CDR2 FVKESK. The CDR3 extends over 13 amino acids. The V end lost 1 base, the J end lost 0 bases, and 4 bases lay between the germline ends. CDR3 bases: TGTGCCAGCAGCCAAGGCTACTCCTACGAGCAGTACTTC. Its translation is CASSQGYSYEQYF.

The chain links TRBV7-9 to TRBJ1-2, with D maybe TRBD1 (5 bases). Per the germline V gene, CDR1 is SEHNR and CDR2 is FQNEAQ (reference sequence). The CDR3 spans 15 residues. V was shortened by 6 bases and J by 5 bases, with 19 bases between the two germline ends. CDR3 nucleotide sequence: TGTGCCAGCAGTCACGACCAGGGTGCAGTTTATGGCTACACCTTC. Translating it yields CASSHDQGAVYGYTF.

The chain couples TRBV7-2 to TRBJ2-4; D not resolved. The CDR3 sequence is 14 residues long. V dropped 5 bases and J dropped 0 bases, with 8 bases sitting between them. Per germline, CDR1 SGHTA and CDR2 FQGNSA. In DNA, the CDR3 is TGTGCCAGCAGCCCCCTAATAGCCAAAAACATTCAGTACTTC. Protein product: CASSPLIAKNIQYF. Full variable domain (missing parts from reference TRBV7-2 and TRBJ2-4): GAGVSQSPSNKVTEKGKDVELRCDPISGHTALYWYRQSLGQGLEFLIYFQGNSAPDKSGLPSDRFSAERTGGSVSTLTIQRTQQEDSAVYLCASSPLIAKNIQYFGAGTRLSVL.

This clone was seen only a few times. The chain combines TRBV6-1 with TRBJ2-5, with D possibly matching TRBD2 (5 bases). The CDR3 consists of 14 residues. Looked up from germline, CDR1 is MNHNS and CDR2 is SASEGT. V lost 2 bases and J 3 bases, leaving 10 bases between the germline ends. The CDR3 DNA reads TGTGCCAGCAGTGAAAGTCGAGGGAAAGAGACCCAGTACTTC. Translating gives CASSESRGKETQYF.

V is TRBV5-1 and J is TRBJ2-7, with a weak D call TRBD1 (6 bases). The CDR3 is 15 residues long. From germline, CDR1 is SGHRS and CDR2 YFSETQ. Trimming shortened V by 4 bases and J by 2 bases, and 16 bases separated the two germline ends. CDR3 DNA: TGCGCCAGCAGCCTGGGTCCAGGGGCCCCCTACGAGCAGTACTTC. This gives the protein CASSLGPGAPYEQYF.

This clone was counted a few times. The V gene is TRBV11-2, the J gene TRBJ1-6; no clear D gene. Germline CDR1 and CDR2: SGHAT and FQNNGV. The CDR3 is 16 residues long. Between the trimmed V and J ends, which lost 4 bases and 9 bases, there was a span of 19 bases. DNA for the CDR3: TGTGCCAGCAGCTCTAACGCGGGGAGTAGAGGTTCACCCCTCCACTTT. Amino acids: CASSSNAGSRGSPLHF.

CDR3 sequence: CASSPKDSSQETQYF. Here the CDR3 DNA reads TGTGCCAGCAGCCCAAAAGACAGTTCCCAGGAGACCCAGTACTTC. The V gene is TRBV5-4, the J gene TRBJ2-5; D perhaps matches TRBD1 (5 bases). Trimming pared 4 bases from V and 5 bases from J, leaving 18 bases between. Germline CDR1 and CDR2: SGHNT and YYREEE (reference sequence). CDR3 size: 15 residues.

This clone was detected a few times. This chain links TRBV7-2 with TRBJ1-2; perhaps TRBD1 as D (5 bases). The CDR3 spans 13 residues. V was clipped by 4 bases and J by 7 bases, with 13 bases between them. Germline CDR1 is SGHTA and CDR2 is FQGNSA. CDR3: CASSYGTASGYTF. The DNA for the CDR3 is TGTGCCAGCAGCTACGGGACTGCCTCTGGCTACACCTTC.

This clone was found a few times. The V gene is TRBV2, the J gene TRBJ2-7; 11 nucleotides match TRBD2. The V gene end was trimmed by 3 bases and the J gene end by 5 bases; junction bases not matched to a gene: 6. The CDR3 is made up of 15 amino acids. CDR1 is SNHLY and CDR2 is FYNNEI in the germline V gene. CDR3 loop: CASSDYLTSGNEQYV. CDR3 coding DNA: TGTGCCAGCAGTGATTATTTGACTAGCGGGAACGAGCAGTACGTC.

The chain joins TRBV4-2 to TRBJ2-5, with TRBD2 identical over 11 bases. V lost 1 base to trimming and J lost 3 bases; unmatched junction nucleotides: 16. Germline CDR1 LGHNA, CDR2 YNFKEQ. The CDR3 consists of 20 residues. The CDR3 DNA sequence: TGTGCCAGCAGCCAAGTCCGAACTAGCGGGAGAGGACGGGCGGAAGAGACCCAGTACTTC. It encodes CASSQVRTSGRGRAEETQYF.

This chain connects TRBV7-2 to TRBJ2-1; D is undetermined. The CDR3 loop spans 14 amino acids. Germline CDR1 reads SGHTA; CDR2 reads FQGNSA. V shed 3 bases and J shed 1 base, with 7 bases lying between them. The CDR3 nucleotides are TGTGCCAGCAGCTTGGCCTTATCCTACAATGAGCAGTTCTTC. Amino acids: CASSLALSYNEQFF.

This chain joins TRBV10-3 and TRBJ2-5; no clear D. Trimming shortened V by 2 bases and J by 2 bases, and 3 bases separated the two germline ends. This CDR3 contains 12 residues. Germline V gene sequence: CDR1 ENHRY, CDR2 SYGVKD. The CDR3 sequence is CAISEIQETQYF. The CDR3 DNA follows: TGTGCCATCAGTGAGATACAAGAGACCCAGTACTTC.

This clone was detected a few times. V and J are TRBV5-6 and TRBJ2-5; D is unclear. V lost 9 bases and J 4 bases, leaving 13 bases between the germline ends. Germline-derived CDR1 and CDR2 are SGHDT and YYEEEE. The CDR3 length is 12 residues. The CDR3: CATKSYRETQYF. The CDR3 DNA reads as TGTGCCACCAAATCCTATAGAGAGACCCAGTACTTC. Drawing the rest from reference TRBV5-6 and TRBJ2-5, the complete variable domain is DAGVTQSPTHLIKTRGQQVTLRCSPKSGHDTVSWYQQALGQGPQFIFQYYEEEERQRGNFPDRFSGHQFPNYSSELNVNALLLGDSALYLCATKSYRETQYFGPGTRLLVL.

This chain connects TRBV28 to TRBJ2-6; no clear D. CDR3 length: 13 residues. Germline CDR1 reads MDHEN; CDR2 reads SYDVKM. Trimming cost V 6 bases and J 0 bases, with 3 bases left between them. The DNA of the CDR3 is TGTGCCAGCAGGACCTCTGGGGCCAACGTCCTGACTTTC. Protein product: CASRTSGANVLTF.

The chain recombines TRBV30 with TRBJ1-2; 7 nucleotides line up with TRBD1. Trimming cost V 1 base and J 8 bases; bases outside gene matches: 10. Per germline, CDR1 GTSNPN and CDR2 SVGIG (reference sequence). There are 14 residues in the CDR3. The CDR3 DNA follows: TGTGCCTGGAGTGCGCAAAGACAGGGTTTGGGCTACACCTTC. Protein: CAWSAQRQGLGYTF.

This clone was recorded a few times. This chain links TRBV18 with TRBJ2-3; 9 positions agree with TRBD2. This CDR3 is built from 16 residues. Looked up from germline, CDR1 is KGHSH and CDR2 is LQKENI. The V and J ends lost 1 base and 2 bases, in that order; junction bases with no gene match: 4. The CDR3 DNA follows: TGTGCCAGCTCACCACGGAGCGGGAGGTACACAGATACGCAGTATTTT. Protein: CASSPRSGRYTDTQYF.

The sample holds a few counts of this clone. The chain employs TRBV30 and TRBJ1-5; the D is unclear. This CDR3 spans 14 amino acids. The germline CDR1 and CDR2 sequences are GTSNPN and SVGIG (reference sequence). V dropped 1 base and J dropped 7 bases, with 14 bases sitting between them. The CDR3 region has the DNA TGTGCCTGGAGTGGTGCCTCCCCCTCCCAGCCCCAGCATTTT. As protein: CAWSGASPSQPQHF.

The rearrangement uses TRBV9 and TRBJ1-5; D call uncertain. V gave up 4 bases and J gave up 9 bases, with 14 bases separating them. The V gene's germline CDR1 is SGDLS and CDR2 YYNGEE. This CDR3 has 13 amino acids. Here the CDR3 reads CASSPQVRGPQHF. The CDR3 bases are TGTGCCAGCAGCCCCCAGGTTCGAGGGCCCCAGCATTTT.

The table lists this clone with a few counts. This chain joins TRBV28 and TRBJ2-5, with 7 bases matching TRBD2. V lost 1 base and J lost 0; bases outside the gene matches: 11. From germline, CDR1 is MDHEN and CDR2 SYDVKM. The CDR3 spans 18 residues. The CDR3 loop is CASSLSLRGGRYQETQYF. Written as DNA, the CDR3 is TGTGCCAGCAGTTTATCCCTTCGGGGCGGGAGATACCAAGAGACCCAGTACTTC. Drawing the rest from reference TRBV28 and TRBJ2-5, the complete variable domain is DVKVTQSSRYLVKRTGEKVFLECVQDMDHENMFWYRQDPGLGLRLIYFSYDVKMKEKGDIPEGYSVSREKKERFSLILESASTNQTSMYLCASSLSLRGGRYQETQYFGPGTRLLVL.

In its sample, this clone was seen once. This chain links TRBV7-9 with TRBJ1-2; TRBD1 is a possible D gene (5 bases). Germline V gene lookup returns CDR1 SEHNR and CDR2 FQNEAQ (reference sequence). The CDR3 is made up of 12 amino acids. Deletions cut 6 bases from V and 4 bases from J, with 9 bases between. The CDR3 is CASRNRRYGYTF. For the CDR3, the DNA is TGTGCCAGCAGGAACAGGCGCTATGGCTACACCTTC.

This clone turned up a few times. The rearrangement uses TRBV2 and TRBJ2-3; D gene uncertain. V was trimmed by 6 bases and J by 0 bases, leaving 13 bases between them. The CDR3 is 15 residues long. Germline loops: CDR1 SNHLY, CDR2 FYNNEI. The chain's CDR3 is CASSAENLSTDTQYF. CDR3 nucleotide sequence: TGTGCCAGCAGCGCTGAGAACCTTAGCACAGATACGCAGTATTTT.